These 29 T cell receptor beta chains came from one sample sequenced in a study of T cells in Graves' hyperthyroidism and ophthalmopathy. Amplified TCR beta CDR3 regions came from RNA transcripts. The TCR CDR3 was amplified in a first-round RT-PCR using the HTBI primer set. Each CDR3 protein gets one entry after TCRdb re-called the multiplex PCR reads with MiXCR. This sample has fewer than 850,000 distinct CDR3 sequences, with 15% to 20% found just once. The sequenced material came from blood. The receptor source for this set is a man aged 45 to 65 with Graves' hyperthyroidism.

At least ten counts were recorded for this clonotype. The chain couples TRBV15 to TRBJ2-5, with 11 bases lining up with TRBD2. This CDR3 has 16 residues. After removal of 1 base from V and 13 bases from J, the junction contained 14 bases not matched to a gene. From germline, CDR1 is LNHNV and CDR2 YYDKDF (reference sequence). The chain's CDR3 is CATSRGGRLAGTSLYF. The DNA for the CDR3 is TGTGCCACCAGCAGAGGAGGGAGACTAGCGGGAACCTCACTGTACTTC.

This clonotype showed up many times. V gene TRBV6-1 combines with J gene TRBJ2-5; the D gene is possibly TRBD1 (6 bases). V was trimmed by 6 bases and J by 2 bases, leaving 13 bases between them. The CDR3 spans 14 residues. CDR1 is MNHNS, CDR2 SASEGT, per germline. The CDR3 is CASRGGTRQETQYF. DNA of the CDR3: TGTGCCAGCAGAGGTGGGACACGACAAGAGACCCAGTACTTC.

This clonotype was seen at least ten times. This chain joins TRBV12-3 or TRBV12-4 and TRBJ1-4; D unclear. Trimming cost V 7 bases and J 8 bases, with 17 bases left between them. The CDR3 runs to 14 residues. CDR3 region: CASTPGPRIEKLFF. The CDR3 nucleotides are TGTGCCAGCACCCCGGGCCCGAGGATCGAAAAACTGTTTTTT.

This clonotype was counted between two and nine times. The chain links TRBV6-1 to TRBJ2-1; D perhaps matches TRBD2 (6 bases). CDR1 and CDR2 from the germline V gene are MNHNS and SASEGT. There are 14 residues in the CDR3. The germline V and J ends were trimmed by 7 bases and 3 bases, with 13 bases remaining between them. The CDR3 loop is CASTLQGGYNEQFF. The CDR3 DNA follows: TGTGCCAGCACCCTTCAGGGAGGCTACAATGAGCAGTTCTTC.

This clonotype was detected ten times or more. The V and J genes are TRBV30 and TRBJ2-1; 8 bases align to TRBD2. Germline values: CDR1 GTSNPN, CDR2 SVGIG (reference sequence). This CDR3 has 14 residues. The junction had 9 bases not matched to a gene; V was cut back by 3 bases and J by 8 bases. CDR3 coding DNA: TGTGCCTGGAGGTTCGCGGGAGCGGGAGATGAGCAGTTCTTC. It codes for CAWRFAGAGDEQFF.

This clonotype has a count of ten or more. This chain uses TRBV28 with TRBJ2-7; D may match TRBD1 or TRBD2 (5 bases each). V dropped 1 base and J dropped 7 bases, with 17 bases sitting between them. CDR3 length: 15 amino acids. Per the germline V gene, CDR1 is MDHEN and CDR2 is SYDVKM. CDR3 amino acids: CASSLLPGPGREQYF. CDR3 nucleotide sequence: TGTGCCAGCAGTTTATTACCGGGACCGGGGAGAGAGCAGTACTTC.

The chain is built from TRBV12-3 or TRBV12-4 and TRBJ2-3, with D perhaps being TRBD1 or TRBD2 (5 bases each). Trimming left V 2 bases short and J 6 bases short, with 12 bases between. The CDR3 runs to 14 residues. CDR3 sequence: CASSLRFGADTQYF. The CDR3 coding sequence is TGTGCCAGCAGTTTACGGTTCGGGGCCGATACGCAGTATTTT.

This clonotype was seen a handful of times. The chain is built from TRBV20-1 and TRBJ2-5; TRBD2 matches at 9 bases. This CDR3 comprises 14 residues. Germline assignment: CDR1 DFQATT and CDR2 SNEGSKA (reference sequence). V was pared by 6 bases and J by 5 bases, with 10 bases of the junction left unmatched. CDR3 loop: CSARGGRADETQYF. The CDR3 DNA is TGCAGTGCCCGGGGCGGGAGGGCCGATGAGACCCAGTACTTC.

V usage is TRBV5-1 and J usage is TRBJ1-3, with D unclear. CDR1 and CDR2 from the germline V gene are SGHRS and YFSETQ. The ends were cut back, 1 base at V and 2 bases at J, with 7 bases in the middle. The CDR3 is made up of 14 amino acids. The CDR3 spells CASSLWTTGNTIYF. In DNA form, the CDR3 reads TGCGCCAGCAGCTTGTGGACTACTGGAAACACCATATATTTT.

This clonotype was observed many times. CDR3 nucleotide sequence: TGTGCCAGCAGCCCCGGGACGGCTGAAAAACTGTTTTTT. Protein: CASSPGTAEKLFF. The rearrangement links TRBV7-6 to TRBJ1-4; a weak D match, TRBD1 (5 bases). Germline loops: CDR1 SGHVS, CDR2 FNYEAQ. Trimming removed 5 bases at V and 7 bases at J, with 11 bases between. The CDR3 is 13 residues long.

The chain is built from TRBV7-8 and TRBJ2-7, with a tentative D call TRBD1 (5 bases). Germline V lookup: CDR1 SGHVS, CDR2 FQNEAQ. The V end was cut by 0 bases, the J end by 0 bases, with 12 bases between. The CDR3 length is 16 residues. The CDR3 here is CASSLAAGAVSYEQYF. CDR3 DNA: TGTGCCAGCAGCTTAGCAGCTGGGGCAGTCTCCTACGAGCAGTACTTC.

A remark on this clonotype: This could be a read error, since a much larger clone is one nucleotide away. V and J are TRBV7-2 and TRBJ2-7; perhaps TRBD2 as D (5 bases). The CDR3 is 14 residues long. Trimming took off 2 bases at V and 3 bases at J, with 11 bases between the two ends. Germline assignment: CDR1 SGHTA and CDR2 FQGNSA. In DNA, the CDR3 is TGTACCAGCAGCTTAACTCGGGATTTCTACGAGCAGTACTTC. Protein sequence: CTSSLTRDFYEQYF.

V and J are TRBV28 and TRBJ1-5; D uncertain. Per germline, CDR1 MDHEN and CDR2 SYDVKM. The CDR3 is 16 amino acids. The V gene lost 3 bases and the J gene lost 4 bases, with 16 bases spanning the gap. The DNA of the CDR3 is TGTGCCAGCAGTTTTTTAGCCAGGAATGGGAATCAGCCCCAGCATTTT. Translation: CASSFLARNGNQPQHF.

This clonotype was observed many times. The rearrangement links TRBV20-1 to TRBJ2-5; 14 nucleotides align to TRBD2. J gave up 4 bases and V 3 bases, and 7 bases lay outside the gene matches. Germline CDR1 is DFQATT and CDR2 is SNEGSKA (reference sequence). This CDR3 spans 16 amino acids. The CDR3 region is CSARGLAGVGRETQYF. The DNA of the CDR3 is TGCAGTGCTAGGGGACTAGCGGGAGTAGGGAGAGAGACCCAGTACTTC.

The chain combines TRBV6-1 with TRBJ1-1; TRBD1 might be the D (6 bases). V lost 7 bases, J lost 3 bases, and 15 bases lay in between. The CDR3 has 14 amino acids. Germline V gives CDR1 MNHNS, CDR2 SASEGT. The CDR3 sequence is CASIKGGVDTEAFF. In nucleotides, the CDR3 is TGTGCCAGCATCAAAGGGGGAGTTGACACTGAAGCTTTCTTT.

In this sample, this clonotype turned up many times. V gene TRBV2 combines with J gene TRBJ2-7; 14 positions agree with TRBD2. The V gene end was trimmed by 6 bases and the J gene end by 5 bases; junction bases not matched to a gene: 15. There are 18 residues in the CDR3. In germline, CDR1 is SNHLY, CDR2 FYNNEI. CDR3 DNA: TGTGCCAGCAGCCCTACCGGACTAGCGGGAGGCGGTTGGGACGAGCAGTACTTC. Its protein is CASSPTGLAGGGWDEQYF.

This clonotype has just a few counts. The CDR3 here is CASSTGTGPNQPQHF. CDR3 nucleotide sequence: TGTGCCAGTAGTACCGGGACAGGGCCTAATCAGCCCCAGCATTTT. This chain joins TRBV19 and TRBJ1-5; 9 nucleotides line up with TRBD1. The CDR3 has 15 amino acids. Germline V gives CDR1 LNHDA, CDR2 SQIVND (reference sequence). V shed 4 bases, J shed 4 bases, and the junction held 5 bases outside the gene matches. Full variable domain (remainder filled in from reference TRBV19 and TRBJ1-5): DGGITQSPKYLFRKEGQNVTLSCEQNLNHDAMYWYRQDPGQGLRLIYYSQIVNDFQKGDIAEGYSVSREKKESFPLTVTSAQKNPTAFYLCASSTGTGPNQPQHFGDGTRLSIL.

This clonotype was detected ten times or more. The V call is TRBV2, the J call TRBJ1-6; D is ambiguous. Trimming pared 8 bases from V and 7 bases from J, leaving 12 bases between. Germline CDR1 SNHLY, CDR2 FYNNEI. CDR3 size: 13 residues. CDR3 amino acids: CASCVTENSPLHF. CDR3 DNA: TGTGCCAGCTGCGTAACGGAGAATTCACCCCTCCACTTT.

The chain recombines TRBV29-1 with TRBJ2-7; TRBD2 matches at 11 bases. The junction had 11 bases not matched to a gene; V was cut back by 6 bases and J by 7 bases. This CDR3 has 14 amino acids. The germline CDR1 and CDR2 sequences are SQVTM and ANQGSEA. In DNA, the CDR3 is TGCAGCGTCCTACCCACTAGCGGGGGAAAGGAGCAGTACTTC. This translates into CSVLPTSGGKEQYF.

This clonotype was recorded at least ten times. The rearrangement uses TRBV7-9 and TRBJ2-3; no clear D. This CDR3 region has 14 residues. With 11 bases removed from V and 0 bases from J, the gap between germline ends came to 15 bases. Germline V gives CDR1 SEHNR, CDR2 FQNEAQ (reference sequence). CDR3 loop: CACEMGMSTDTQYF. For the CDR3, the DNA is TGTGCCTGCGAAATGGGTATGAGCACAGATACGCAGTATTTT.

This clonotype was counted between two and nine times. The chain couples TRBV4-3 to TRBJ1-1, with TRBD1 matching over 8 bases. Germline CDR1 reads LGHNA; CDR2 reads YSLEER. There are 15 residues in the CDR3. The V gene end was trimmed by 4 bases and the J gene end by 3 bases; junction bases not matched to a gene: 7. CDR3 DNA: TGCGCCAGCAGCCCAGAGGACAGGGAGGACACTGAAGCTTTCTTT. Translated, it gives CASSPEDREDTEAFF.

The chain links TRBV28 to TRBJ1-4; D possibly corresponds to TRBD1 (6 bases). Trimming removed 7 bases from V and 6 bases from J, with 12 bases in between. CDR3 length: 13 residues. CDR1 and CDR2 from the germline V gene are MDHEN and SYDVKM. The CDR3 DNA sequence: TGTGCCAGCACAAGGAGGACAGATGAAAAACTGTTTTTT. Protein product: CASTRRTDEKLFF. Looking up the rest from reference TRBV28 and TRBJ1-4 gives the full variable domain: DVKVTQSSRYLVKRTGEKVFLECVQDMDHENMFWYRQDPGLGLRLIYFSYDVKMKEKGDIPEGYSVSREKKERFSLILESASTNQTSMYLCASTRRTDEKLFFGSGTQLSVL.

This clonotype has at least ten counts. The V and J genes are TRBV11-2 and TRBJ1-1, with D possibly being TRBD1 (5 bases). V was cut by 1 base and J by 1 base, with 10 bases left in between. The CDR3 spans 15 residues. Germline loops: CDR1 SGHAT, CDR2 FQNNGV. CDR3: CASSLGRVENTEAFF. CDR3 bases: TGTGCCAGCAGCTTAGGCAGGGTTGAGAACACTGAAGCTTTCTTT.

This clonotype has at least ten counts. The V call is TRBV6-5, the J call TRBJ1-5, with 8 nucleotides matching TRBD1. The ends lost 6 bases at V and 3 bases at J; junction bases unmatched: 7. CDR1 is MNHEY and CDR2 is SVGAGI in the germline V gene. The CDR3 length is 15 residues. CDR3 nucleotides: TGTGCCAGCAGGGTGACAGGGGTGTTCAATCAGCCCCAGCATTTT. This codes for CASRVTGVFNQPQHF.

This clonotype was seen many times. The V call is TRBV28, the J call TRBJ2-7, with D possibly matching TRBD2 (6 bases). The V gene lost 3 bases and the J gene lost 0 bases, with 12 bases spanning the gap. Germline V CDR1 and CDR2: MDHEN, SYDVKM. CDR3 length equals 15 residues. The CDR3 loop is CASSLGGASSYEQYF. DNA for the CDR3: TGTGCCAGCAGTTTGGGCGGGGCTAGCTCCTACGAGCAGTACTTC.

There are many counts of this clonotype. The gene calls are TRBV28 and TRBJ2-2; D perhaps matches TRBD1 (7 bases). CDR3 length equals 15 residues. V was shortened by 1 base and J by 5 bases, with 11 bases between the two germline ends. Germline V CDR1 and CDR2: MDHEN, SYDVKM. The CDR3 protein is CASSLLSGGTGELFF. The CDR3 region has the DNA TGTGCCAGCAGTTTATTGTCAGGGGGGACCGGGGAGCTGTTTTTT.

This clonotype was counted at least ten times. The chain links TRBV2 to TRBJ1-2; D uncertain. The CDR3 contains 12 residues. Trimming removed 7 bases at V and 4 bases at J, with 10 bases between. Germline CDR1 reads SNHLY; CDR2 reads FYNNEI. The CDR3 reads CASKQAAYGYTF. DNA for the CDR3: TGTGCCAGCAAGCAGGCGGCCTATGGCTACACCTTC. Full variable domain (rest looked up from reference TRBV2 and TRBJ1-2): EPEVTQTPSHQVTQMGQEVILRCVPISNHLYFYWYRQILGQKVEFLVSFYNNEISEKSEIFDDQFSVERPDGSNFTLKIRSTKLEDSAMYFCASKQAAYGYTFGSGTRLTVV.

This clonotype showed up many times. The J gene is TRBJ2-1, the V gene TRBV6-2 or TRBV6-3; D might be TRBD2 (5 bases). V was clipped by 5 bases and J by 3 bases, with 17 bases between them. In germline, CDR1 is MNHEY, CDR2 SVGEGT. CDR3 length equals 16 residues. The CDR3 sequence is CASSDPHSVLYNEQFF. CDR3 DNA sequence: TGTGCCAGCAGTGATCCCCATAGCGTACTCTACAATGAGCAGTTCTTC.

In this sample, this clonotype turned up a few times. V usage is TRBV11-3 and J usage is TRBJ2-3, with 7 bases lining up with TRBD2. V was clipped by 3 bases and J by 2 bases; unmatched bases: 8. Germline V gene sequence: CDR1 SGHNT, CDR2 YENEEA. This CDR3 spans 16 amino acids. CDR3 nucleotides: TGTGCCAGCAGCTTTGGCGGGAGTGGGGTCACAGATACGCAGTATTTT. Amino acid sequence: CASSFGGSGVTDTQYF.